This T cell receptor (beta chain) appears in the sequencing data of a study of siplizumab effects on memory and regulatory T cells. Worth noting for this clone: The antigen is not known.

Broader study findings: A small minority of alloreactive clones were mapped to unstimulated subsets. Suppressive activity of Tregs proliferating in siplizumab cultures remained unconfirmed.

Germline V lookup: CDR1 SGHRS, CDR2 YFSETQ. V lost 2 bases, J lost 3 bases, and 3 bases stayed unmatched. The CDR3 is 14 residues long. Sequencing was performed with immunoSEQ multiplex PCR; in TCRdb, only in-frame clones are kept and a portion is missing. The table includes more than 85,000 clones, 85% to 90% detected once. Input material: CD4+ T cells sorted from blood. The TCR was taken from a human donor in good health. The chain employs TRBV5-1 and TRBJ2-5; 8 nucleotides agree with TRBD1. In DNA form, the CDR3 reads TGCGCCAGCAGCTTTCAGACAGGGGAAGAGACCCAGTACTTC. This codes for CASSFQTGEETQYF. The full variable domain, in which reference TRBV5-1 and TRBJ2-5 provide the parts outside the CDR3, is KAGVTQTPRYLIKTRGQQVTLSCSPISGHRSVSWYQQTPGQGLQFLFEYFSETQRNKGNFPGRFSGRQFSNSRSEMNVSTLELGDSALYLCASSFQTGEETQYFGPGTRLLVL.